This T cell receptor beta chain was captured in a study of T cells expressing NK-cell markers. Overall study findings and caveats: Unclear, still, was the HCMV specificity of the expanded NKG2C+ T cell clones. For about 6 donors, the dominant NKG2C+ clonotypes made up roughly 1.0-7.0% of their CD8+ T cells. These same clonotypes (in several donors) also led the CD3+CD56-NKG2C+ fraction.

A note on this clonotype: What it binds is not known.

CDR1 and CDR2 (germline): SSHAT, FNYEAQ (reference sequence). This CDR3 has 14 residues. What made the TCR beta cDNA was 5'RACE template switching with UMIs. TCRdb reanalyzed the 5' RACE reads and collapses them to one entry per CDR3 protein, without DNA. Its table records about 170,000 distinct CDR3 sequences. V and J are TRBV7-7 and TRBJ2-1; there is no DNA to check the TCRdb D call of TRBD1. The specimen was blood T cells: a sorted CD56 or NKG2C T cell subset, CD4+ or CD8+ T cells, or bulk PBMC T cells (not recorded which). This sequence originates from a man aged 18-75 years in good health. This CDR3 reads CASSLVWDDNEQFF.